A single sample is the source of the 16 T cell receptor beta chains below, sequenced in a study of cytomegalovirus exposure and HLA in healthy donors. Both 60 Vbeta primers and 13 Jbeta primers went into the PCR. Data came from immunoSEQ multiplex PCR; TCRdb stores just in-frame clones and leaves some out. This sample has under 150,000 clones, with around 81% found just once. The specimen was PBMCs. These receptors were taken from a man aged 18 to 35 in good health and CMV-seronegative.

The chain uses TRBV10-3 and TRBJ1-1, with 9 bases lining up with TRBD1. This CDR3 has 16 residues. Germline V CDR1 and CDR2: ENHRY, SYGVKD. With 6 bases clipped from V and 0 bases from J, the junction kept 8 bases outside the gene matches. CDR3 region: CAIRDRGGGMNTEAFF. In DNA form, the CDR3 reads TGTGCCATCAGAGACAGGGGGGGAGGAATGAACACTGAAGCTTTCTTT.

V gene TRBV7-2 combines with J gene TRBJ1-5; TRBD1 might be the D (5 bases). Trimming left V 4 bases short and J 0 bases short, with 16 bases between. The CDR3 has 17 amino acids. Germline V CDR1 and CDR2: SGHTA, FQGNSA. The CDR3 nucleotides are TGTGCCAGCAGCTCCGGGTGGGGCAGGAGTAGCAATCAGCCCCAGCATTTT. This encodes CASSSGWGRSSNQPQHF. Based on the CDR3 plus reference TRBV7-2 and TRBJ1-5, the full variable domain is GAGVSQSPSNKVTEKGKDVELRCDPISGHTALYWYRQSLGQGLEFLIYFQGNSAPDKSGLPSDRFSAERTGGSVSTLTIQRTQQEDSAVYLCASSSGWGRSSNQPQHFGDGTRLSIL.

This clone showed up just a few times. The gene calls are TRBV5-1 and TRBJ2-1, with D perhaps TRBD2 (6 bases). Germline assignment: CDR1 SGHRS and CDR2 YFSETQ. The CDR3 covers 17 residues. V lost 4 bases and J 5 bases, leaving 22 bases between the germline ends. The CDR3 loop reads CASSPGYRASVNNEQFF. CDR3 DNA: TGCGCCAGCAGCCCAGGGTACCGGGCTAGCGTAAACAATGAGCAGTTCTTC.

This rearrangement joins TRBV30 to TRBJ1-6; TRBD1 aligns across 9 bases. The CDR3 runs to 13 residues. V lost 8 bases, J lost 9 bases, and 8 bases stayed unmatched. CDR1 and CDR2 from the germline V gene are GTSNPN and SVGIG (reference sequence). The CDR3 DNA reads TGTGCCAGGGGACAGGGACTAGGTTCACCCCTCCACTTT. Translation gives CARGQGLGSPLHF.

The rearrangement joins TRBV19 to TRBJ2-3; 10 bases agree with TRBD1. V lost 5 bases to trimming and J lost 0 bases; unmatched junction nucleotides: 5. In germline, CDR1 is LNHDA, CDR2 SQIVND (reference sequence). CDR3 size: 16 residues. This CDR3 reads CASSSRDRGSTDTQYF. DNA for the CDR3: TGTGCCAGTAGTTCCCGGGACAGGGGCAGCACAGATACGCAGTATTTT.

The chain uses TRBV12-5 and TRBJ2-6; D gene unclear. The length of the CDR3 is 15 residues. V lost 3 bases, J lost 2 bases, and 8 bases lay in between. Germline V gene data show CDR1 as LGHNT and CDR2 as FRNRAP. CDR3 coding DNA: TGTGCTAGTGGTTTTAGTGGTGCTGGGGCCAACGTCCTGACTTTC. It yields the protein CASGFSGAGANVLTF.

The chain is built from TRBV5-8 and TRBJ2-3; 9 nucleotides match TRBD2. This CDR3 contains 19 residues. The germline CDR1 and CDR2 sequences are SGHTS and YDEGEE. With 0 bases clipped from V and 2 bases from J, the junction kept 13 bases outside the gene matches. CDR3 amino acids: CASSLERGGSGGHTDTQYF. DNA of the CDR3: TGTGCCAGCAGCTTGGAGCGTGGAGGTAGCGGGGGACACACAGATACGCAGTATTTT.

This CDR3 reads CAWSVRQRNTDTQYF. The DNA for the CDR3 is TGTGCCTGGAGTGTACGGCAGCGTAACACAGATACGCAGTATTTT. V is TRBV30 and J is TRBJ2-3; no reliable D call. Trimming took off 0 bases at V and 2 bases at J, with 12 bases between the two ends. CDR1 and CDR2 (germline): GTSNPN, SVGIG (reference sequence). This CDR3 contains 15 residues.

The J gene is TRBJ2-7, the V gene TRBV5-6; TRBD2 matches at 8 bases. V was pared by 4 bases and J by 2 bases, with 11 bases of the junction left unmatched. The CDR3 sequence is 16 residues long. Per the germline V gene, CDR1 is SGHDT and CDR2 is YYEEEE. The CDR3 spells CASSPPGGRAPYEQYF. The CDR3 region has the DNA TGTGCCAGCAGCCCTCCGGGGGGGAGGGCACCCTACGAGCAGTACTTC. Full variable domain (outside the CDR3, taken from reference TRBV5-6 and TRBJ2-7): DAGVTQSPTHLIKTRGQQVTLRCSPKSGHDTVSWYQQALGQGPQFIFQYYEEEERQRGNFPDRFSGHQFPNYSSELNVNALLLGDSALYLCASSPPGGRAPYEQYFGPGTRLTVT.

The CDR3 sequence: CASSLTENQPQHF. In DNA form, the CDR3 reads TGTGCCAGCAGCCTCACCGAGAATCAGCCCCAGCATTTT. The V and J genes are TRBV11-2 and TRBJ1-5, with no clear D. The length of the CDR3 is 13 residues. Germline CDR1 and CDR2: SGHAT and FQNNGV. V was cut by 5 bases and J by 4 bases, with 9 bases left in between.

This clone was observed once. This sequence joins TRBV6-1 and TRBJ1-2; D is undetermined. V was cut by 7 bases and J by 4 bases, with 16 bases left in between. Germline V gives CDR1 MNHNS, CDR2 SASEGT. This CDR3 is built from 14 residues. This CDR3 is CASMPVPLSYGYTF. Here the CDR3 DNA reads TGTGCCAGCATGCCAGTACCCTTATCCTATGGCTACACCTTC.

This rearrangement joins TRBV6-5 to TRBJ2-1; D is perhaps TRBD2 (5 bases). This CDR3 is 13 amino acids long. V shed 5 bases and J shed 13 bases, with 18 bases lying between them. CDR1 MNHEY and CDR2 SVGAGI come from the germline V gene. The CDR3, as DNA: TGTGCCAGCAGTCCGGGCCTTTTCGGGGTCCAGTTCTTC. This codes for CASSPGLFGVQFF.

The rearrangement links TRBV6-1 to TRBJ1-1; D perhaps matches TRBD1 (5 bases). Germline loops: CDR1 MNHNS, CDR2 SASEGT. The CDR3 loop spans 14 amino acids. With 4 bases removed from V and 1 base from J, the gap between germline ends came to 10 bases. For the CDR3, the DNA is TGTGCCAGCAGTGTTGGGCAGGGGAACACTGAAGCTTTCTTT. It is translated as CASSVGQGNTEAFF.

The gene calls are TRBV5-6 and TRBJ1-2; D gene uncertain. The length of the CDR3 is 14 residues. Trimming removed 4 bases at V and 2 bases at J, with 12 bases between. Germline loops: CDR1 SGHDT, CDR2 YYEEEE. CDR3 loop: CASSPQRANYGYTF. The CDR3 region has the DNA TGTGCCAGCAGCCCCCAGAGGGCGAACTATGGCTACACCTTC.

The rearrangement uses TRBV4-1 and TRBJ1-1; D is unclear. V lost 0 bases and J 3 bases, leaving 8 bases between the germline ends. The germline V gene encodes CDR1 MGHRA and CDR2 YSYEKL. The CDR3 runs to 14 residues. The CDR3 bases are TGCGCCAGCAGCCAAGATCGAGGGTACACTGAAGCTTTCTTT. It codes for CASSQDRGYTEAFF.

The V call is TRBV5-1, the J call TRBJ1-5; 7 bases are a match to TRBD1. V gave up 4 bases and J gave up 5 bases; unmatched junction bases: 6. In germline, CDR1 is SGHRS, CDR2 YFSETQ. The CDR3 consists of 14 residues. The CDR3: CASSEGGPDQPQHF. For the CDR3, the DNA is TGCGCCAGCAGCGAAGGGGGCCCGGATCAGCCCCAGCATTTT.